This T cell receptor beta chain was identified in a study of CD8 T cells in Susac syndrome. Overall study context: When blood was drawn, patients with Susac syndrome were on intravenous immunoglobulin alone, on corticosteroids, or therapy-naive.

The CDR3 is 14 residues long. Looked up from germline, CDR1 is MGHRA and CDR2 is YSYEKL. V lost 1 base, J lost 0 bases, and 6 bases lay in between. Reverse transcription used roughly 0.45 to 1 ug RNA and random hexamers. Multiplex immunoSEQ PCR targeted 54 Vbeta and 13 Jbeta TCR beta segments. Via MiXCR, TCRdb re-called the immunoSEQ multiplex PCR reads, giving one row per CDR3 protein. The table includes 210,000 or so distinct CDR3 sequences, 94% detected once. Sequencing of TCR beta drew on CD8+ and CD4+ T cells from blood. This receptor was identified in a human donor with Susac syndrome. The chain couples TRBV4-1 to TRBJ1-2, with D hard to call. The source material was CD4+ T cells from PBMCs. The CDR3 DNA follows: TGCGCCAGCAGCCAAGCGACAACTAACTATGGCTACACCTTC. Translated: CASSQATTNYGYTF.